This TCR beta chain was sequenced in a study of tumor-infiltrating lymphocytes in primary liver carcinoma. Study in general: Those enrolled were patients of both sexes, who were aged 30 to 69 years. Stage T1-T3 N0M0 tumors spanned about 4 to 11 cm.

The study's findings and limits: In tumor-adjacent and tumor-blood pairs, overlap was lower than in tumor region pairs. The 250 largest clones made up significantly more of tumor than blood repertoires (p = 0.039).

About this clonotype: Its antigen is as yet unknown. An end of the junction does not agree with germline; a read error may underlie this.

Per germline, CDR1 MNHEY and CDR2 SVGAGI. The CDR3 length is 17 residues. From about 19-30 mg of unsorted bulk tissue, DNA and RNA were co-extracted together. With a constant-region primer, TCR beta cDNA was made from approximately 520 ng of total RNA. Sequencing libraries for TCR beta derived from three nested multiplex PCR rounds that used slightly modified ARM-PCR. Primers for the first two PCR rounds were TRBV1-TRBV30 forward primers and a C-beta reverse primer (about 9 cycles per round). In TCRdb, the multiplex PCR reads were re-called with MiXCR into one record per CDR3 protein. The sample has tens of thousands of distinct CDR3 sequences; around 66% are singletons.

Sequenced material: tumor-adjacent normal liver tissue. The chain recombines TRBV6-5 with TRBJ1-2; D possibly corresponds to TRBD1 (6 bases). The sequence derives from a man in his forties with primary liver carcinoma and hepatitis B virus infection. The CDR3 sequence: CASSLQATGGNNYGYTF. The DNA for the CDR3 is TGTGCCAGCAGTCTCCAAGCGACAGGAGGCAATAACTATGGCTACACTTTC.